The 30 T cell receptor beta chains below come from one sample, sequenced in a study of blood T cell repertoires in COVID-19. TCRdb's table, derived via immunoSEQ multiplex PCR, lists solely in-frame clones and lacks some. The table lists 310,000 or so clones, over 75% of them singletons. Sequencing was performed on peripheral blood. The source is a woman aged 50 to 60 with active or convalescent COVID-19.

The CDR3, as DNA: TGTGCCAGCAGTACGCCAAGGGAGGGTGAAAAACTGTTTTTT. Translation: CASSTPREGEKLFF. This rearrangement joins TRBV25-1 to TRBJ1-4, with D uncertain. Between the trimmed V and J ends, which lost 5 bases and 7 bases, there was a span of 14 bases. From germline, CDR1 is MGHDK and CDR2 SYGVNS. The CDR3 covers 14 residues. Filled out from reference TRBV25-1 and TRBJ1-4, the complete variable domain reads EADIYQTPRYLVIGTGKKITLECSQTMGHDKMYWYQQDPGMELHLIHYSYGVNSTEKGDLSSESTVSRIRTEHFPLTLESARPSHTSQYLCASSTPREGEKLFFGSGTQLSVL.

The chain uses TRBV5-1 and TRBJ1-1; TRBD1 matches at 8 bases. The J segment lost 1 base and the V segment lost 0 bases, leaving 2 bases of the junction unmatched. CDR3 length: 15 residues. CDR1 SGHRS and CDR2 YFSETQ come from the germline V gene. In DNA form, the CDR3 reads TGCGCCAGCAGCTTGGCAGGGGGCTCGAACACTGAAGCTTTCTTT. Translated, it gives CASSLAGGSNTEAFF. Full variable domain (outside the CDR3, taken from reference TRBV5-1 and TRBJ1-1): KAGVTQTPRYLIKTRGQQVTLSCSPISGHRSVSWYQQTPGQGLQFLFEYFSETQRNKGNFPGRFSGRQFSNSRSEMNVSTLELGDSALYLCASSLAGGSNTEAFFGQGTRLTVV.

This chain joins TRBV7-2 and TRBJ2-3; D unclear. Trimming took 1 base from V and 6 from J, leaving 14 bases between them. CDR1 is SGHTA and CDR2 is FQGNSA in the germline V gene. The length of the CDR3 is 15 residues. The CDR3 DNA sequence: TGTGCCAGCAGCTTAGTCGGCAGAGGCAAGGATACGCAGTATTTT. Protein: CASSLVGRGKDTQYF.

The V call is TRBV11-2, the J call TRBJ1-4, with D hard to call. The germline V gene encodes CDR1 SGHAT and CDR2 FQNNGV. Trimming took 3 bases from V and 8 from J, leaving 13 bases between them. The CDR3 is made up of 14 amino acids. CDR3 nucleotide sequence: TGTGCCAGCAGCTTCGGGAGGACGGGAGAAAAACTGTTTTTT. It translates to CASSFGRTGEKLFF. Full variable domain (rest looked up from reference TRBV11-2 and TRBJ1-4): EAGVAQSPRYKIIEKRQSVAFWCNPISGHATLYWYQQILGQGPKLLIQFQNNGVVDDSQLPKDRFSAERLKGVDSTLKIQPAKLEDSAVYLCASSFGRTGEKLFFGSGTQLSVL.

The genes are TRBV30 and TRBJ2-7, with 15 bases lining up with TRBD2. Germline trimming cut 0 bases from V and 2 bases from J; bases unmatched to any gene: 11. CDR1 is GTSNPN and CDR2 is SVGIG in the germline V gene (reference sequence). The CDR3 has 19 residues. The CDR3 sequence: CAWSVPGLAGGPSPYEQYF. CDR3 coding DNA: TGTGCCTGGAGTGTACCTGGACTAGCGGGAGGGCCCTCGCCCTACGAGCAGTACTTC.

This sequence joins TRBV6-5 and TRBJ1-6, with D tentatively TRBD1 (6 bases). The CDR3 runs 14 residues. The V gene's germline CDR1 is MNHEY and CDR2 SVGAGI. Trimming removed 8 bases at V and 9 bases at J, with 17 bases between. The CDR3 reads CASARGSMGSPLHF. CDR3 DNA sequence: TGTGCCAGCGCAAGGGGGTCTATGGGTTCACCCCTCCACTTT.

V and J are TRBV7-3 and TRBJ2-2, with D unclear. The CDR3 runs to 14 residues. The germline V and J ends were trimmed by 0 bases and 4 bases, with 6 bases remaining between them. Per germline, CDR1 SGHTA and CDR2 FQGTGA. The CDR3 nucleotides read TGTGCCAGCAGCTTAACGTCGGGCACCGGGGAGCTGTTTTTT. It is translated as CASSLTSGTGELFF.

This chain connects TRBV4-1 to TRBJ2-7; TRBD1 aligns across 10 bases. CDR1 and CDR2 from the germline V gene are MGHRA and YSYEKL. J was trimmed by 4 bases and V by 4 bases; bases with no gene match: 7. The length of the CDR3 is 15 residues. The chain's CDR3 is CASSPRWTGGYEQYF. The CDR3 DNA follows: TGCGCCAGCAGCCCCCGTTGGACAGGGGGATACGAGCAGTACTTC.

J is TRBJ2-3 and V is TRBV6-2 or TRBV6-3; a weak D match, TRBD1 (6 bases). Germline-derived CDR1 and CDR2 are MNHEY and SVGEGT. V was cut by 1 base and J by 1 base, with 9 bases left in between. The CDR3 sequence is 15 residues long. This CDR3 is CASSYLTGRTDTQYF. CDR3 sequence (DNA): TGTGCCAGCAGTTACTTGACAGGACGCACAGATACGCAGTATTTT.

This chain uses TRBV6-5 with TRBJ2-1; no clear D. The CDR3 has 12 residues. The V gene lost 7 bases and the J gene lost 10 bases, with 14 bases spanning the gap. Germline V gene sequence: CDR1 MNHEY, CDR2 SVGAGI. The CDR3 reads CASTLKTEEQFF. The CDR3 nucleotides read TGTGCCAGCACTCTAAAAACAGAAGAGCAGTTCTTC.

This chain joins TRBV15 and TRBJ1-1, with D possibly matching TRBD1 (6 bases). Deletions cut 1 base from V and 7 bases from J, with 10 bases between. CDR3 length equals 13 residues. CDR1 LNHNV and CDR2 YYDKDF come from the germline V gene (reference sequence). CDR3 bases: TGTGCCACCAGCAGAGGGACAGAGCGTGAAGCTTTCTTT. The encoded protein is CATSRGTEREAFF.

The CDR3 coding sequence is TGTGCCAGTAGACGAGGGACTCTCAAAAGCACAGATACGCAGTATTTT. It yields the protein CASRRGTLKSTDTQYF. The V and J genes are TRBV19 and TRBJ2-3, with D perhaps TRBD2 (6 bases). Germline CDR1 reads LNHDA; CDR2 reads SQIVND (reference sequence). V was cut by 6 bases and J by 0 bases, with 16 bases left in between. The CDR3 runs 16 residues.

This clone was counted between two and nine times. This chain uses TRBV4-1 with TRBJ1-2; perhaps TRBD1 as D (5 bases). The CDR3 has 16 residues. Trimming removed 2 bases from V and 4 bases from J, with 17 bases in between. Germline V gives CDR1 MGHRA, CDR2 YSYEKL. The CDR3 bases are TGCGCCAGCAGCCAAAATGGCAGGCAGGGAGGCTATGGCTACACCTTC. Its translation is CASSQNGRQGGYGYTF.

The gene calls are TRBV5-6 and TRBJ2-3; TRBD1 agrees at 10 bases. The germline CDR1 and CDR2 sequences are SGHDT and YYEEEE. Trimming at V came to 4 bases and at J to 1 base, leaving 9 bases not matched to a gene. This CDR3 region has 17 residues. The CDR3 spells CASSRVTGTGGTDTQYF. CDR3 sequence (DNA): TGTGCCAGCAGCCGGGTTACCGGGACAGGGGGCACAGATACGCAGTATTTT. Variable domain in full (rest from reference TRBV5-6 and TRBJ2-3): DAGVTQSPTHLIKTRGQQVTLRCSPKSGHDTVSWYQQALGQGPQFIFQYYEEEERQRGNFPDRFSGHQFPNYSSELNVNALLLGDSALYLCASSRVTGTGGTDTQYFGPGTRLTVL.

The CDR3 loop reads CASSPPGVNTGELFF. The CDR3 DNA reads as TGTGCCAGCAGTCCTCCGGGAGTAAACACCGGGGAGCTGTTTTTT. The V call is TRBV7-2, the J call TRBJ2-2, with D possibly matching TRBD2 (6 bases). CDR1 and CDR2 from the germline V gene are SGHTA and FQGNSA. Between the trimmed V and J ends, which lost 6 bases and 2 bases, there was a span of 13 bases. The CDR3 contains 15 residues.

The chain employs TRBV24-1 and TRBJ2-7, with 7 bases that match TRBD1. The CDR3 totals 16 residues. Germline values: CDR1 KGHDR, CDR2 SFDVKD. The ends lost 5 bases at V and 2 bases at J; junction bases unmatched: 11. CDR3: CATSVGTGVSTYEQYF. CDR3 nucleotide sequence: TGTGCCACCAGTGTCGGAACAGGGGTCTCCACCTACGAGCAGTACTTC.

The chain uses TRBV4-2 and TRBJ2-7, with 11 bases that match TRBD2. The V gene's germline CDR1 is LGHNA and CDR2 YNFKEQ. Trimming at V came to 1 base and at J to 6 bases, leaving 8 bases not matched to a gene. This CDR3 is 16 amino acids long. The CDR3, as DNA: TGTGCCAGCAGCCAAGTCCCCACTAGCGGGAGAGGCGAGCAGTACTTC. Protein product: CASSQVPTSGRGEQYF.

This clone came up once. CDR3 sequence: CASSLAAGGVISPLHF. The CDR3 DNA follows: TGTGCCAGCAGCTTAGCAGCAGGGGGAGTGATTTCACCCCTCCACTTT. The rearrangement links TRBV7-2 to TRBJ1-6; 7 bases agree with TRBD1. The CDR3 contains 16 residues. With 0 bases clipped from V and 9 bases from J, the junction kept 8 bases outside the gene matches. Germline V gene lookup returns CDR1 SGHTA and CDR2 FQGNSA. Supplemented by reference TRBV7-2 and TRBJ1-6, the full variable domain reads GAGVSQSPSNKVTEKGKDVELRCDPISGHTALYWYRQSLGQGLEFLIYFQGNSAPDKSGLPSDRFSAERTGGSVSTLTIQRTQQEDSAVYLCASSLAAGGVISPLHFGNGTRLTVT.

The V call is TRBV3-1 (or the pseudogene TRBV3-2), the J call TRBJ1-1; no clear D gene. The germline V gene encodes CDR1 LGHDT and CDR2 YNNKEL (reference sequence). Trimming took off 1 base at V and 1 base at J, with 10 bases between the two ends. The length of the CDR3 is 15 residues. CDR3 sequence (DNA): TGTGCCAGCAGCCAAGGGCCATCAAAGAACACTGAAGCTTTCTTT. This codes for CASSQGPSKNTEAFF.

The rearrangement links TRBV28 to TRBJ2-6; D not resolved. Trimming cost V 2 bases and J 0 bases, with 8 bases left between them. The CDR3 has 16 residues. Germline-derived CDR1 and CDR2 are MDHEN and SYDVKM. CDR3 loop: CASSLRRSSGANVLTF. The CDR3 DNA follows: TGTGCCAGCAGTTTACGGCGGAGCTCTGGGGCCAACGTCCTGACTTTC.

This clone showed up just a few times. The chain recombines TRBV7-2 with TRBJ1-3; D is perhaps TRBD1 (5 bases). V was trimmed by 5 bases and J by 2 bases, leaving 16 bases between them. CDR1 is SGHTA and CDR2 is FQGNSA in the germline V gene. This CDR3 spans 16 amino acids. DNA of the CDR3: TGTGCCAGCAGCCAACGGGCACAGGCCCCTGGAAACACCATATATTTT. This translates into CASSQRAQAPGNTIYF.

This clone was recorded once. Other DNA sequences in the same sample also yield this CDR3. The chain uses TRBV5-1 and TRBJ1-4; 8 nucleotides align to TRBD1. Germline CDR1 and CDR2: SGHRS and YFSETQ. Trimming removed 4 bases from V and 4 bases from J; junction bases left unmatched: 3. This CDR3 is 14 amino acids long. The CDR3 here is CASSLGQGNEKLFF. The DNA for the CDR3 is TGCGCCAGCAGCCTCGGACAGGGTAATGAAAAACTGTTTTTT.

The gene calls are TRBV7-3 and TRBJ2-1; TRBD1 might be the D (6 bases). The germline V gene encodes CDR1 SGHTA and CDR2 FQGTGA. Trimming took 4 bases from V and 7 from J, leaving 8 bases between them. CDR3 length equals 12 residues. The CDR3 reads CASSYTGNEQFF. The DNA of the CDR3 is TGTGCCAGCAGCTATACAGGGAATGAGCAGTTCTTC. The full variable domain, its missing parts supplied by reference TRBV7-3 and TRBJ2-1, is GAGVSQTPSNKVTEKGKYVELRCDPISGHTALYWYRQSLGQGPEFLIYFQGTGAADDSGLPNDRFFAVRPEGSVSTLKIQRTERGDSAVYLCASSYTGNEQFFGPGTRLTVL.

This sequence joins TRBV7-9 and TRBJ2-5; 7 bases are shared with TRBD2. Germline V gives CDR1 SEHNR, CDR2 FQNEAQ (reference sequence). J lost 4 bases, V lost 5 bases, and 10 bases had no gene match. The CDR3 totals 15 residues. Here the CDR3 reads CASSPVAGGRETQYF. In nucleotides, the CDR3 is TGTGCCAGCAGCCCGGTAGCGGGCGGTCGAGAGACCCAGTACTTC.

This sequence joins TRBV5-1 and TRBJ1-2; D perhaps matches TRBD1 (5 bases). This CDR3 has 13 amino acids. V was cut by 4 bases and J by 0 bases, with 7 bases left in between. CDR1 and CDR2 (germline): SGHRS, YFSETQ. The CDR3 nucleotides read TGCGCCAGCAGCCCGGGGGCTAACTATGGCTACACCTTC. Translating gives CASSPGANYGYTF.

This rearrangement joins TRBV6-5 to TRBJ2-7; tentative D call: TRBD1 (6 bases). V lost 6 bases, J lost 5 bases, and 11 bases lay in between. The germline CDR1 and CDR2 sequences are MNHEY and SVGAGI. CDR3 length: 12 residues. This chain's CDR3 is CASSSRGHEQYF. In nucleotides, the CDR3 is TGTGCCAGCAGCTCCAGGGGCCACGAGCAGTACTTC.

This chain joins TRBV30 and TRBJ1-5; D possibly corresponds to TRBD1 (5 bases). The CDR3 spans 15 residues. V lost 3 bases and J lost 0, with 12 bases in between. The germline V gene encodes CDR1 GTSNPN and CDR2 SVGIG (reference sequence). CDR3 region: CAWSLLGASNQPQHF. CDR3 nucleotides: TGTGCCTGGAGCCTATTAGGGGCTAGCAATCAGCCCCAGCATTTT. Combining the CDR3 with reference TRBV30 and TRBJ1-5 gives the whole variable domain SQTIHQWPATLVQPVGSPLSLECTVEGTSNPNLYWYRQAAGRGLQLLFYSVGIGQISSEVPQNLSASRPQDRQFILSSKKLLLSDSGFYLCAWSLLGASNQPQHFGDGTRLSIL.

The gene calls are TRBV7-3 and TRBJ2-1, with TRBD1 identical over 7 bases. The germline V gene has CDR1 SGHTA and CDR2 FQGTGA. The CDR3 length is 15 residues. The junction had 7 bases not matched to a gene; V was cut back by 5 bases and J by 3 bases. In nucleotides, the CDR3 is TGTGCCAGCAGCGAAGACAGGGTCCTCTACAATGAGCAGTTCTTC. It codes for CASSEDRVLYNEQFF.

CDR3: CASGRQPYEQYF. The CDR3 coding sequence is TGTGCCAGCGGTAGACAGCCCTACGAGCAGTACTTC. V gene TRBV27 combines with J gene TRBJ2-7, with D tentatively TRBD1 (5 bases). CDR1 MNHEY and CDR2 SMNVEV come from the germline V gene (reference sequence). CDR3 length equals 12 residues. V was cut by 8 bases and J by 2 bases, with 10 bases left in between.

This chain links TRBV6-2 or TRBV6-3 with TRBJ1-5; D unresolved. Per germline, CDR1 MNHEY and CDR2 SVGEGT. Trimming pared 0 bases from V and 0 bases from J, leaving 12 bases between. This CDR3 has 17 residues. This CDR3 is CASSYSIWADSNQPQHF. Written as DNA, the CDR3 is TGTGCCAGCAGTTACTCTATCTGGGCCGATAGCAATCAGCCCCAGCATTTT.